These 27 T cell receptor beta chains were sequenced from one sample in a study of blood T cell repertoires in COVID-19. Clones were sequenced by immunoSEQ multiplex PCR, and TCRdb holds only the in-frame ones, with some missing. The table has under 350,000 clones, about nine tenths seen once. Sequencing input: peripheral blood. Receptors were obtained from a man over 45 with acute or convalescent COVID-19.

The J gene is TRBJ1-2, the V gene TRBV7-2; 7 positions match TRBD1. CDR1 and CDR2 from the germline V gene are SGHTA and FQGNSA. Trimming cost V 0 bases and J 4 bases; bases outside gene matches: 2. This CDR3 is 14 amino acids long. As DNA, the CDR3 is TGTGCCAGCAGCTTAGCAGGGGGCCCCTATGGCTACACCTTC. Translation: CASSLAGGPYGYTF.

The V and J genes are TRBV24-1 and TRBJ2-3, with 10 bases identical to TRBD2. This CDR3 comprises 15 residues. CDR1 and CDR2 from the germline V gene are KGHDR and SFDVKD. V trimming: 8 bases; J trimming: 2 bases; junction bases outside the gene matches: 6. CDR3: CATINSGGYTDTQYF. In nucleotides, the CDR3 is TGTGCCACCATCAATAGCGGGGGGTACACAGATACGCAGTATTTT.

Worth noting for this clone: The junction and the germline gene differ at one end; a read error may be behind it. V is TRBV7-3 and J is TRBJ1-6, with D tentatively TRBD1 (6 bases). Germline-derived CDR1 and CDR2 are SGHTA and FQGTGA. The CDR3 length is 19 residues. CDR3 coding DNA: TGTGCCAGCAGCCTAACAGGTCGGACAGACGCGGGTCTTAATTCACCCCTCCACTTT. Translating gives CASSLTGRTDAGLNSPLHF.

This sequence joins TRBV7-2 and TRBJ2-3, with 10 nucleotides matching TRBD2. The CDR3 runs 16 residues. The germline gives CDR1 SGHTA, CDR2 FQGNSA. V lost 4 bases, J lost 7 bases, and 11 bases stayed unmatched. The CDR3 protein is CASSSRLAGGVYTQYF. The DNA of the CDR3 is TGTGCCAGCAGCTCACGACTAGCGGGCGGGGTTTATACGCAGTATTTT.

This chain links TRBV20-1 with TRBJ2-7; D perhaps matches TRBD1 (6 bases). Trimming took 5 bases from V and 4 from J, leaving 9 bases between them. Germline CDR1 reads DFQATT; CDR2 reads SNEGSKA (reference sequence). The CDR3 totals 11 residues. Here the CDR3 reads CSAGTTYEQYF. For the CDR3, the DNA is TGCAGTGCTGGGACAACGTACGAGCAGTACTTC.

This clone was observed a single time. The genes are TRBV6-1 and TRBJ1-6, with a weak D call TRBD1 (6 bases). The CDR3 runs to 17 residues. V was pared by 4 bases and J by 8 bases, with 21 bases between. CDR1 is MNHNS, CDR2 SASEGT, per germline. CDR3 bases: TGTGCCAGCAGTGCCCAGGGGATCCTAGGAATCCATTCACCCCTCCACTTT. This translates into CASSAQGILGIHSPLHF.

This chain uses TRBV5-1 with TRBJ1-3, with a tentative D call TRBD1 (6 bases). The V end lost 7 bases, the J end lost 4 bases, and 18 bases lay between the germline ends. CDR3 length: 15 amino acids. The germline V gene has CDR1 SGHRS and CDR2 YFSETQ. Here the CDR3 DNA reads TGCGCCAGCTCCCCTACAGGGAAAGCCGGAAACACCATATATTTT. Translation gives CASSPTGKAGNTIYF.

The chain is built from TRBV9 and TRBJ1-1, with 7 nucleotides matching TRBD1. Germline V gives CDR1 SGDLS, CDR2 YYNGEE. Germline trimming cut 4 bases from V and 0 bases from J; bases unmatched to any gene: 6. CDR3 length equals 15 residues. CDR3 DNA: TGTGCCAGCAGCCCTCGACAGGGATTGAACACTGAAGCTTTCTTT. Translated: CASSPRQGLNTEAFF.

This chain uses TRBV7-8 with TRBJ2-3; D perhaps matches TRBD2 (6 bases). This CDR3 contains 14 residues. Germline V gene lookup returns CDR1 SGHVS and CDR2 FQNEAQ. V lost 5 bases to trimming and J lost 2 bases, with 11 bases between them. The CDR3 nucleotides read TGTGCCAGCAGCCGAGCGGGCTTCACAGATACGCAGTATTTT. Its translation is CASSRAGFTDTQYF. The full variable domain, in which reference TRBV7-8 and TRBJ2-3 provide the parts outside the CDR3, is GAGVSQSPRYKVAKRGQDVALRCDPISGHVSLFWYQQALGQGPEFLTYFQNEAQLDKSGLPSDRFFAERPEGSVSTLKIQRTQQEDSAVYLCASSRAGFTDTQYFGPGTRLTVL.

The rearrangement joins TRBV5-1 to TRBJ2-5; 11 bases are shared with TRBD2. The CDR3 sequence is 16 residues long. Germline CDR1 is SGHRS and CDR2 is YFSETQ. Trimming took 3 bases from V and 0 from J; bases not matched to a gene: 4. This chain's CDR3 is CASSSRLAGNQETQYF. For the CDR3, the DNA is TGCGCCAGCAGCTCAAGACTAGCGGGGAACCAAGAGACCCAGTACTTC.

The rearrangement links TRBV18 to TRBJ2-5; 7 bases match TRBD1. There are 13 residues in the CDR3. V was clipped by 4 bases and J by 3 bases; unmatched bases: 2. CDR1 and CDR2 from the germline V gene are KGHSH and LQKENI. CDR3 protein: CASSQGTEETQYF. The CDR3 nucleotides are TGTGCCAGCTCACAAGGGACAGAAGAGACCCAGTACTTC.

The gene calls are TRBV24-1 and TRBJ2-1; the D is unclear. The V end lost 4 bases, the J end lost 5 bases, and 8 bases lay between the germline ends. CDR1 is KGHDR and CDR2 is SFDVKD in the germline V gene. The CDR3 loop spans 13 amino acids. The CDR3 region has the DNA TGTGCCACCAGTGACCCCCGGGACAATGAGCAGTTCTTC. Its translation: CATSDPRDNEQFF.

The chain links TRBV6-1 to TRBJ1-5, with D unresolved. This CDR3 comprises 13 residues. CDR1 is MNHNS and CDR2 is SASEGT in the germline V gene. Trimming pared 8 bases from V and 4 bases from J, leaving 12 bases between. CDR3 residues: CASALRENQPQHF. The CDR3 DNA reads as TGTGCCAGCGCCCTAAGAGAGAATCAGCCCCAGCATTTT.

The CDR3 here is CASSPGLAVDTQYF. The CDR3 nucleotides read TGTGCCAGCAGCCCGGGACTAGCGGTAGATACGCAGTATTTT. The V and J genes are TRBV5-6 and TRBJ2-3; 11 bases align to TRBD2. The ends lost 4 bases at V and 5 bases at J; junction bases unmatched: 3. This CDR3 is 14 amino acids long. In germline, CDR1 is SGHDT, CDR2 YYEEEE.

The CDR3 loop reads CASSDSGANTDTQYF. The CDR3 DNA is TGTGCCAGCAGTGATAGCGGGGCGAACACAGATACGCAGTATTTT. The chain has TRBV27 and TRBJ2-3; TRBD2 aligns across 8 bases. CDR3 length equals 15 residues. J was trimmed by 2 bases and V by 5 bases; bases with no gene match: 6. CDR1 is MNHEY, CDR2 SMNVEV, per germline (reference sequence).

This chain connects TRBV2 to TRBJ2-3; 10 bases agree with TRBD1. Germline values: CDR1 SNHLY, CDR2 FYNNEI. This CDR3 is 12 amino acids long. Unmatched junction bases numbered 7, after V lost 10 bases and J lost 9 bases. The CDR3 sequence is CATGTGDLTQYF. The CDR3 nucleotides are TGTGCCACCGGGACAGGGGACCTAACGCAGTATTTT.

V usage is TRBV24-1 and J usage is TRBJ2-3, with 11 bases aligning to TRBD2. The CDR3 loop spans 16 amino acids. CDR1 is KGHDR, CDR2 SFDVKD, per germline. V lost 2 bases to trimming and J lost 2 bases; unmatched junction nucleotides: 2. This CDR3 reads CATSDSSGGPTDTQYF. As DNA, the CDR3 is TGTGCCACCAGTGATTCTAGCGGGGGGCCCACAGATACGCAGTATTTT.

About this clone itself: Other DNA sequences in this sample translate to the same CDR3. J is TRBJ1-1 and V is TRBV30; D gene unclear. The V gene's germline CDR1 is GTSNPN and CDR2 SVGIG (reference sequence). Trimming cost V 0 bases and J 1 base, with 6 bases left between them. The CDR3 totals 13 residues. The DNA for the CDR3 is TGTGCCTGGAGTGTACGGGAGAACACTGAAGCTTTCTTT. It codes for CAWSVRENTEAFF.

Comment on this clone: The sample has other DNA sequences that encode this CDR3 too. Here the CDR3 reads CASSLGGGGETQYF. For the CDR3, the DNA is TGCGCCAGCAGCTTGGGGGGGGGCGGTGAGACCCAGTACTTC. The gene calls are TRBV5-1 and TRBJ2-5; D is perhaps TRBD2 (7 bases). Per the germline V gene, CDR1 is SGHRS and CDR2 is YFSETQ. The CDR3 is made up of 14 amino acids. Between the trimmed V and J ends, which lost 0 bases and 5 bases, there was a span of 11 bases.

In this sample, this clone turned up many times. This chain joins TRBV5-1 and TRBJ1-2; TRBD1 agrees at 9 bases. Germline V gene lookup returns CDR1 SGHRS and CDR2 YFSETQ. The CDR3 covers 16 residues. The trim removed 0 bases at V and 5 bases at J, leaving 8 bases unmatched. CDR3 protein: CASSLAPGTGSYGYTF. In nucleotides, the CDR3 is TGCGCCAGCAGCTTGGCCCCCGGGACAGGGTCTTATGGCTACACCTTC.

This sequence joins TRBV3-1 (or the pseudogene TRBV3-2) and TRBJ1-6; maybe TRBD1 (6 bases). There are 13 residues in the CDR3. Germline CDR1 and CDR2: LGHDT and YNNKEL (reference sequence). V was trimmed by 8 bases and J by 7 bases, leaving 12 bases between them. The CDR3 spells CASRPGVNSPLHF. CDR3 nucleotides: TGTGCCAGCCGGCCAGGGGTAAATTCACCCCTCCACTTT.

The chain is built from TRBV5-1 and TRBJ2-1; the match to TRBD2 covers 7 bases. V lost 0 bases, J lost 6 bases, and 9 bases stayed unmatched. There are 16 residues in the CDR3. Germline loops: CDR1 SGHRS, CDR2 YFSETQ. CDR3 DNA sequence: TGCGCCAGCAGCTTGGAGGTCGGCGGGGGAGGCAATGAGCAGTTCTTC. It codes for CASSLEVGGGGNEQFF. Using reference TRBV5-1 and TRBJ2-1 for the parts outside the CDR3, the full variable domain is KAGVTQTPRYLIKTRGQQVTLSCSPISGHRSVSWYQQTPGQGLQFLFEYFSETQRNKGNFPGRFSGRQFSNSRSEMNVSTLELGDSALYLCASSLEVGGGGNEQFFGPGTRLTVL.

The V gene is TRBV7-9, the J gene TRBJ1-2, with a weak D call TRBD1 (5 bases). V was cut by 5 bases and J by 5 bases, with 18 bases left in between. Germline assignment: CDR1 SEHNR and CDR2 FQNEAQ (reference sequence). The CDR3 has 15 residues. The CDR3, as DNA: TGTGCCAGCAGCCCGCCCGATGGGCGGGGGTATGGCTACACCTTC. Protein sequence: CASSPPDGRGYGYTF.

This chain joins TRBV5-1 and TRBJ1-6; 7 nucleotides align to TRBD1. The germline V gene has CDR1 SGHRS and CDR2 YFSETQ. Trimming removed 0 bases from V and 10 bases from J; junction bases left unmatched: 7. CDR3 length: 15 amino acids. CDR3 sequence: CASSLAQGGWSPLHF. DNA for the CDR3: TGCGCCAGCAGCTTGGCCCAGGGGGGATGGTCACCCCTCCACTTT. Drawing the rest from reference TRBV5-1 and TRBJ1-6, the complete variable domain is KAGVTQTPRYLIKTRGQQVTLSCSPISGHRSVSWYQQTPGQGLQFLFEYFSETQRNKGNFPGRFSGRQFSNSRSEMNVSTLELGDSALYLCASSLAQGGWSPLHFGNGTRLTVT.

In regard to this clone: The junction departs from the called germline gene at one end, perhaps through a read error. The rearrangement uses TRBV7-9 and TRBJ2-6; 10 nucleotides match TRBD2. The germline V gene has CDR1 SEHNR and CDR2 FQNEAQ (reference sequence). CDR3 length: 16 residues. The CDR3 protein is CASTLLAGPGANVLTF. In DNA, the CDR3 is TGTGCCAGCACCTTACTAGCGGGGCCTGGGGCCAACGTCCTGACTTTC.

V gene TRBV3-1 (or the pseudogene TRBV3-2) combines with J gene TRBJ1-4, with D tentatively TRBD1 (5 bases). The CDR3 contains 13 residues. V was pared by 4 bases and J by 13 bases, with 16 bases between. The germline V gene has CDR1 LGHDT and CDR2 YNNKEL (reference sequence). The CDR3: CASSPRGGEGLFF. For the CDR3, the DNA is TGTGCCAGCAGCCCCCGTGGGGGGGAGGGACTGTTTTTT.

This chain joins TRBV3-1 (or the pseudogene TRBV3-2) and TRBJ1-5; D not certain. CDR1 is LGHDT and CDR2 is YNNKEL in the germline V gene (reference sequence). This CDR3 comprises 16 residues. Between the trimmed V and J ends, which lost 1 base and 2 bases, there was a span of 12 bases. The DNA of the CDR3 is TGTGCCAGCAGCCAAGGTGTCCTGGAGGGCAATCAGCCCCAGCATTTT. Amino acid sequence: CASSQGVLEGNQPQHF.